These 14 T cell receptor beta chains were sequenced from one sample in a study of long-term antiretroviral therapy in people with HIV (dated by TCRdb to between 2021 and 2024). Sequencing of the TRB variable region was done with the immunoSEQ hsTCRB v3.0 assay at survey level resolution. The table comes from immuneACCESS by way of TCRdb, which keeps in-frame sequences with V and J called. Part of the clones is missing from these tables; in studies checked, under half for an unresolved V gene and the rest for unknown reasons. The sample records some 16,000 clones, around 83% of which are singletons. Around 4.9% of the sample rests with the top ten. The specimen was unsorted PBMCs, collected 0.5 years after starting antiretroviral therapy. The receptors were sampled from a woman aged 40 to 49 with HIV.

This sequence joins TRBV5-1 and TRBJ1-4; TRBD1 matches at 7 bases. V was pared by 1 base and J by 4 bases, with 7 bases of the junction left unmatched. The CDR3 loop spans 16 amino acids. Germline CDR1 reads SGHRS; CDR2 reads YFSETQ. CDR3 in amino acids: CASSLLGTALNEKLFF. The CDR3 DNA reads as TGCGCCAGCAGCTTGCTCGGGACAGCCCTTAATGAAAAACTGTTTTTT.

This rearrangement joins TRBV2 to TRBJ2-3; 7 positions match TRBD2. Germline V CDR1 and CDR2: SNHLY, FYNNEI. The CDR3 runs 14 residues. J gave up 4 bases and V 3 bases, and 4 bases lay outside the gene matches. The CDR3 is CASSEVGGADTQYF. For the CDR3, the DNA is TGTGCCAGCAGTGAGGTTGGGGGGGCAGATACGCAGTATTTT.

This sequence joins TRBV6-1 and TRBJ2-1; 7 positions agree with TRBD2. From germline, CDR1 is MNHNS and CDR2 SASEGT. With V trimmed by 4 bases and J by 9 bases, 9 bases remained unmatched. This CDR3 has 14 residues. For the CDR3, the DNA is TGTGCCAGCAGTGGCCTAGCGGAGTGGGGTGAGCAGTTCTTC. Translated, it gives CASSGLAEWGEQFF.

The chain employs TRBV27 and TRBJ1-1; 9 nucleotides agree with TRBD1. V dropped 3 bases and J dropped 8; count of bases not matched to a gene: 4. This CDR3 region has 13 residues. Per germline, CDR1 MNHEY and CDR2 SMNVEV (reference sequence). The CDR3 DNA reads TGTGCCAGCAGTTTGGACGGACAGGGGGAAGCTTTCTTT. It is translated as CASSLDGQGEAFF.

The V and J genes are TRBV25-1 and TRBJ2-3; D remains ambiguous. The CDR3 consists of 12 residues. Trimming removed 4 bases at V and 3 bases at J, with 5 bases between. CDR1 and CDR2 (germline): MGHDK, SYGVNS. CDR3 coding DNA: TGTGCCAGCAGTGCCCGTACAGATACGCAGTATTTT. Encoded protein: CASSARTDTQYF.

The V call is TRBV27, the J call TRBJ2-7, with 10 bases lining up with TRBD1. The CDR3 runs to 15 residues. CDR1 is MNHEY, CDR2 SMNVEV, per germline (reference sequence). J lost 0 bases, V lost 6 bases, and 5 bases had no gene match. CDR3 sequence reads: CASRPDRGPSYEQYF. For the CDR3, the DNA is TGTGCCAGCAGACCCGACAGGGGGCCCTCCTACGAGCAGTACTTC.

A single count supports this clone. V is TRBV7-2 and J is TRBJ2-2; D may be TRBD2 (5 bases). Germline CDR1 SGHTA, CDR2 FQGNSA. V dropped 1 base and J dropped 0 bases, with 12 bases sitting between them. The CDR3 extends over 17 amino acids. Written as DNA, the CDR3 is TGTGCCAGCAGCTTAGTAGGCGGGCCCGCGAACACCGGGGAGCTGTTTTTT. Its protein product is CASSLVGGPANTGELFF.

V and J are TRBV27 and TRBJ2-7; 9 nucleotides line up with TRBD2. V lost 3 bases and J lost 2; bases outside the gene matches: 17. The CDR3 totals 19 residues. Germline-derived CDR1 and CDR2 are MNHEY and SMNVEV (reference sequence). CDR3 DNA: TGTGCCAGCAGTTTCGGGCCCCGGAGGCGGGAGGGCCCACCCTACGAGCAGTACTTC. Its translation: CASSFGPRRREGPPYEQYF.

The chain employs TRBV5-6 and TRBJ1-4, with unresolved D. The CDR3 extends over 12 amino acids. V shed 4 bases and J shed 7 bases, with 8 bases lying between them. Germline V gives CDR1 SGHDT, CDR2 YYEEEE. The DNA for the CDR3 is TGTGCCAGCAGCCTTTGGGGTGAAAAACTGTTTTTT. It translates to CASSLWGEKLFF.

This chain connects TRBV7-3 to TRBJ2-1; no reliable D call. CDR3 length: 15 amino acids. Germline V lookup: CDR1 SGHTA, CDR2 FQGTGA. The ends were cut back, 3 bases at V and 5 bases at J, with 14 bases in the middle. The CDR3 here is CASSFAPLVNNEQFF. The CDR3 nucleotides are TGTGCCAGCAGCTTTGCACCCTTGGTGAACAATGAGCAGTTCTTC.

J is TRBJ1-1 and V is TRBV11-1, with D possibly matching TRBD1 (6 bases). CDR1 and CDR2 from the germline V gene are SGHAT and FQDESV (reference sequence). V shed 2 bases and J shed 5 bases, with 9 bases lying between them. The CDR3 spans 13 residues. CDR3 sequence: CASSLNRETEAFF. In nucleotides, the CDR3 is TGTGCCAGCAGCTTAAACAGGGAAACTGAAGCTTTCTTT. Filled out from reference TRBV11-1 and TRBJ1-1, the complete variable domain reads EAEVAQSPRYKITEKSQAVAFWCDPISGHATLYWYRQILGQGPELLVQFQDESVVDDSQLPKDRFSAERLKGVDSTLKIQPAELGDSAMYLCASSLNRETEAFFGQGTRLTVV.

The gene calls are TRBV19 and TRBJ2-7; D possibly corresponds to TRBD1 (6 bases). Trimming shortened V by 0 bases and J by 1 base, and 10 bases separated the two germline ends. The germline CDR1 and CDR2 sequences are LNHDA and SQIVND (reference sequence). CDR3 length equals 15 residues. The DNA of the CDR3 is TGTGCCAGTAGTATAGAAAGCAGGGGATCCTACGAGCAGTACTTC. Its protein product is CASSIESRGSYEQYF.

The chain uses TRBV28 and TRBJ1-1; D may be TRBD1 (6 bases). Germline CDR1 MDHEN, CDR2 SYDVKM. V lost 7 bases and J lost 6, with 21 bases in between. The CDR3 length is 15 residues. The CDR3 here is CASTLGGQFRAEAFF. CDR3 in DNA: TGTGCCAGCACCCTAGGCGGACAGTTCAGGGCTGAAGCTTTCTTT.

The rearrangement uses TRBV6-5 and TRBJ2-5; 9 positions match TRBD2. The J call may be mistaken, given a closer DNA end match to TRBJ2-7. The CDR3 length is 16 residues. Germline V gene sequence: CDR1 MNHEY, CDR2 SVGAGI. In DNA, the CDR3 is TGTGCCAGCAGTTGGGGAGCGGGAGGAGGGGCCTACGAGCAGTACTTC. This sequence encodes CASSWGAGGGAYEQYF.